Listed below are T cell receptor beta chains from one sample, sequenced in a study of shared clonotypes between healthy human individuals. Method: immunoSEQ multiplex PCR; TCRdb's copy keeps in-frame clones and lacks some. The sample lists millions of clones, approximately 93% occurring once. Specimen: naive CD4+ T cells from PBMCs. These receptors were taken from a man between 18 and 29 years old in good health. Some clones in this sample may be carry-over from other donors' samples. Both conserved end residues are part of each CDR3. The D gene is left open where the match is weak. A clone size is listed for some rows: how often the clone was seen (once, few, many), or a class if it is expanded.

>TRBD2|TRBV7-2|once|TRBJ2-2
TGTGCCAGCAGCTTATTTCGGGGGGATGTTAGCGGGGAGCTGTTTTTT
CASSLFRGDVSGELFF
>TRBD1|TRBV4-2|.|TRBJ2-3
TGTGCCAGCAGCCAAGAACCGGGACAGGGGGCCGCAGATACGCAGTATTTT
CASSQEPGQGAADTQYF
>TRBD2|TRBV11-2|.|TRBJ2-3
TGTGCCAGCAGCCCTCGGGTAGCGGGAACCACAGATACGCAGTATTTT
CASSPRVAGTTDTQYF
>.|TRBV6-1|.|TRBJ1-5
TGTGCCAGCAGAACCTCTGGACAGCCTAATCAGCCCCAGCATTTT
CASRTSGQPNQPQHF
>.|TRBV6-5|.|TRBJ2-3
TGTGCCAGCAGCCGAGGGCCCACCACAGATACGCAGTATTTT
CASSRGPTTDTQYF
>.|TRBV25-1|.|TRBJ2-2
TGTGCCAGCAGTGTACCAGGGGACACCGGGGAGCTGTTTTTT
CASSVPGDTGELFF
>.|TRBV29-1|.|TRBJ1-1
TGCAGCGTGACCGAGACAGGCACCACTGAAGCTTTCTTT
CSVTETGTTEAFF
>.|TRBV6-4|.|TRBJ1-1
TGTGCCAGCAGTGACTCGTGGCGGGAAAGGCGGACTGAAGCTTTCTTT
CASSDSWRERRTEAFF
>.|TRBV5-1|once|TRBJ2-7
TGCGCCAGCAGCTTGAAAGGCCACATCTACGAGCAGTACTTC
CASSLKGHIYEQYF
>.|TRBV5-6|few|TRBJ2-6
TGTGCCAGCAGCCTCTCTGGGGCCAACGTCCTGACTTTC
CASSLSGANVLTF
>.|TRBV5-4|.|TRBJ2-1
TGTGCCAGCAGCTTGAACGGTCGATTTTACAATGAGCAGTTCTTC
CASSLNGRFYNEQFF
>.|TRBV28|.|TRBJ2-3
TGTGCCAGCAGTTTATGGCTAGCCCAAGATACGCAGTATTTT
CASSLWLAQDTQYF
>.|TRBV11-2|.|TRBJ1-4
TGTGCCAGCAGCTTAGGTGGCGCTAACCAGGAAAAACTGTTTTTT
CASSLGGANQEKLFF
>.|TRBV9|.|TRBJ2-1
TGTGCCAGCAGCCGCCCTAACGGTGAGCAGTTCTTC
CASSRPNGEQFF
>TRBD1|TRBV19|.|TRBJ1-4
TGTGCCAGTAGTCGGGACAGGGGAAATGAAAAACTGTTTTTT
CASSRDRGNEKLFF
>TRBD1|TRBV27|.|TRBJ2-2
TGTGCCAGCAGTTCCGGGACAGGGTACACCGGGGAGCTGTTTTTT
CASSSGTGYTGELFF
>.|TRBV7-9|.|TRBJ2-5
TGTGCCAGCACTGCGGAGACCCAGTACTTC
CASTAETQYF
>.|TRBV18|.|TRBJ2-3
TGTGCCAGCTCACCAATCCCTAGCACAGATACGCAGTATTTT
CASSPIPSTDTQYF
>TRBD1|TRBV2|.|TRBJ2-6
TGTGCCAGCAGTGCCTACCCGACAGGGGGCCAATGGGCTGGGGCCAACGTCCTGACTTTC
CASSAYPTGGQWAGANVLTF
>TRBD2|TRBV19|.|TRBJ2-3
TGTGCCAGTAGTTCGCGACTAGCGGGAGACATAGATACGCAGTATTTT
CASSSRLAGDIDTQYF